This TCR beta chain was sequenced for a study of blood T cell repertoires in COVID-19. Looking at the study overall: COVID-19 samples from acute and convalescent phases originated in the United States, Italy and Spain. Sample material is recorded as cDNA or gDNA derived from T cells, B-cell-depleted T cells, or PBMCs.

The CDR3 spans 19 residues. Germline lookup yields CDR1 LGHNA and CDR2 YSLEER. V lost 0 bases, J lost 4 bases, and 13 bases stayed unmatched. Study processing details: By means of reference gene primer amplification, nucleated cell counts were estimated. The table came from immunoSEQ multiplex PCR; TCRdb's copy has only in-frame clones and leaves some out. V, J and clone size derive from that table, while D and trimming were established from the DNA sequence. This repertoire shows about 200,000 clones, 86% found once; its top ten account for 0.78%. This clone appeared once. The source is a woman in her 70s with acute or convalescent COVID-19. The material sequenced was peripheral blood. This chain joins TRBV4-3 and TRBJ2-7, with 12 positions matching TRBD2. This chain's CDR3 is CASSQDQDRSSGRGYEQYF. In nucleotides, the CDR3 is TGCGCCAGCAGCCAAGATCAGGACAGGTCTAGCGGGAGGGGTTACGAGCAGTACTTC.